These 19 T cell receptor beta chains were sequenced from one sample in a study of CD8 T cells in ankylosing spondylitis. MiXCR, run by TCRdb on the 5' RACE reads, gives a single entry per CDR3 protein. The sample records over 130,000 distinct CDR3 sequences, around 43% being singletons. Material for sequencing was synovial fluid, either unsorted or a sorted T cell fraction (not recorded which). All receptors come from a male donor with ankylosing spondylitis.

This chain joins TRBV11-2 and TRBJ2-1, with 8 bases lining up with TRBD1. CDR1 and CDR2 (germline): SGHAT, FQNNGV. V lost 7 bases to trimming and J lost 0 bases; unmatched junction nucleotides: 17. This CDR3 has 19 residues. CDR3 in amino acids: CASTPGGFSWGSSYNEQFF. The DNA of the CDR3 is TGTGCCAGCACCCCAGGGGGCTTTTCGTGGGGCAGCTCCTACAATGAGCAGTTCTTC.

The CDR3 bases are TGTGCCAGCAGCCCGAGGGGACACAGAAGCAATCAGCCCCAGCATTTT. Translated: CASSPRGHRSNQPQHF. The chain recombines TRBV12-3 or TRBV12-4 with TRBJ1-5; D is perhaps TRBD1 (6 bases). With 6 bases removed from V and 1 base from J, the gap between germline ends came to 16 bases. CDR3 size: 16 residues.

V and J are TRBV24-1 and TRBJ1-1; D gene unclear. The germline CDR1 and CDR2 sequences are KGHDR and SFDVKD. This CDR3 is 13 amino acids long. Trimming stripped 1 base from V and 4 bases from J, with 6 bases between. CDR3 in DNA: TGTGCCACCAGTGATTTTACGGGCACTGAAGCTTTCTTT. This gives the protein CATSDFTGTEAFF.

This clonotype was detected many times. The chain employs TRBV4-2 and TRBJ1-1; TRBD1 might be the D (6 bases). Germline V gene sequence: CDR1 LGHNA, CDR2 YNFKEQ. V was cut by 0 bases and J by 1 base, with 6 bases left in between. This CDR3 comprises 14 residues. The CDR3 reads CASSQEGANTEAFF. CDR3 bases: TGTGCCAGCAGCCAAGAGGGGGCGAACACTGAAGCTTTCTTT.

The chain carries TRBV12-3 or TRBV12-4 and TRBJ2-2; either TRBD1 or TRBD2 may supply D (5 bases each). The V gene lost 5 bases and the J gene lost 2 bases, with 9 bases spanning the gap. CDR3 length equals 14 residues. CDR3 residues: CASSPGDNTGELFF. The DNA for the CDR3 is TGTGCCAGCAGTCCCGGGGACAACACCGGGGAGCTGTTTTTT.

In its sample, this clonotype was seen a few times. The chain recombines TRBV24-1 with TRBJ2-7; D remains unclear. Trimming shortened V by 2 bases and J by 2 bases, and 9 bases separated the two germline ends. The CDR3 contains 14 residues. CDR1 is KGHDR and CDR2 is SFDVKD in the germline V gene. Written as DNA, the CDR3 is TGTGCCACCAGTGATTACCACACAGCCTACGAGCAGTACTTC. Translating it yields CATSDYHTAYEQYF.

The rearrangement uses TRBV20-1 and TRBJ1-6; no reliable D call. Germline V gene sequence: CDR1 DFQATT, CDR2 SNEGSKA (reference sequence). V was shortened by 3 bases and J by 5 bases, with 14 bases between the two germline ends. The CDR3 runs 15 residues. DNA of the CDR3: TGCAGTGCTAGTTCGGCAGGAAAGAATAATTCACCCCTCCACTTT. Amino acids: CSASSAGKNNSPLHF.

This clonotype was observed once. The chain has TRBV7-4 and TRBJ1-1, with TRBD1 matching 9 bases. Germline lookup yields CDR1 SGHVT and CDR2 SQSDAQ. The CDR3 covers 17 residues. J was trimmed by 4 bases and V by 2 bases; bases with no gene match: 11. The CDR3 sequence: CASSLRAWDREGTEAFF. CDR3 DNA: TGTGCCAGCAGCTTAAGGGCGTGGGACAGGGAGGGCACTGAAGCTTTCTTT.

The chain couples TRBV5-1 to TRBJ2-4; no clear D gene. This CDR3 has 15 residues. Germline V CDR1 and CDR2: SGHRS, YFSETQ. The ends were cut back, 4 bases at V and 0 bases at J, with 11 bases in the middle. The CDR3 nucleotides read TGCGCCAGCAGCCCACCTCAGCGAGCCAAAAACATTCAGTACTTC. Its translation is CASSPPQRAKNIQYF.

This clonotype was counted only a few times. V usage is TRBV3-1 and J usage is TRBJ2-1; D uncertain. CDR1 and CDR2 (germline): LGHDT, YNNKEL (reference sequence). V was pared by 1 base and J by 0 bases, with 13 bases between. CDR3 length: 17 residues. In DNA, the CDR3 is TGTGCCAGCAGCCAAGGGCGTGAGCAGAGCTCCTACAATGAGCAGTTCTTC. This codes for CASSQGREQSSYNEQFF.

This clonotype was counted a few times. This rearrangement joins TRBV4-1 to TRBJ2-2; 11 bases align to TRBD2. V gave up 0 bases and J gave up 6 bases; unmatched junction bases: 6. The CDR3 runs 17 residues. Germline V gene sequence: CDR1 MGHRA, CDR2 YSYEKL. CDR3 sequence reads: CASSQDIAGGPPGELFF. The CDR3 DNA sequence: TGCGCCAGCAGCCAAGATATAGCGGGAGGGCCCCCCGGGGAGCTGTTTTTT.

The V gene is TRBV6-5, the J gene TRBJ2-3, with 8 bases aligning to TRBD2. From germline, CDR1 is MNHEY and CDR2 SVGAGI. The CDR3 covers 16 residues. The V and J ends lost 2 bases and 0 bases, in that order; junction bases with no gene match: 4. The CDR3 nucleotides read TGTGCCAGCAGTTACAAGACTAGCGATAGCACAGATACGCAGTATTTT. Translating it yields CASSYKTSDSTDTQYF.

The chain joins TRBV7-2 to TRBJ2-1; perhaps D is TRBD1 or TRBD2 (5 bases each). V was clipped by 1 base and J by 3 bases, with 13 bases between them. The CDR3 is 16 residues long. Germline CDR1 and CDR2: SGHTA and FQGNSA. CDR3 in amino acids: CASSLEGTDGYNEQFF. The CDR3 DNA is TGTGCCAGCAGCTTAGAAGGGACCGACGGCTACAATGAGCAGTTCTTC.

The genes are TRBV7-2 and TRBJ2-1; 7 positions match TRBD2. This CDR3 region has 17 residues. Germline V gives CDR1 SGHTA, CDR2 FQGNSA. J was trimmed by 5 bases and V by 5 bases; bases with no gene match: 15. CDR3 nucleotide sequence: TGTGCCAGCAGCATGCCGTCACTAGCGCCGAACAACAATGAGCAGTTCTTC. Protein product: CASSMPSLAPNNNEQFF.

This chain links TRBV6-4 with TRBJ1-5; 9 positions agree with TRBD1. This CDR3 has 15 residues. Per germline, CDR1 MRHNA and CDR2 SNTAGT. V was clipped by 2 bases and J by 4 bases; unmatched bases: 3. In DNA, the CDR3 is TGTGCCAGCAGTGACCCTGGACAGGGGAATCAGCCCCAGCATTTT. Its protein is CASSDPGQGNQPQHF.

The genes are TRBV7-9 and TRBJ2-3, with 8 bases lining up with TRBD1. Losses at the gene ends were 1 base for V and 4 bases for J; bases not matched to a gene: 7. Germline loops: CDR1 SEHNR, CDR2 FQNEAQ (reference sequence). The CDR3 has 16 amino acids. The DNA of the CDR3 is TGTGCCAGCAGCTTAGGAGTCGGACAGGGCCCAGATACGCAGTATTTT. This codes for CASSLGVGQGPDTQYF.

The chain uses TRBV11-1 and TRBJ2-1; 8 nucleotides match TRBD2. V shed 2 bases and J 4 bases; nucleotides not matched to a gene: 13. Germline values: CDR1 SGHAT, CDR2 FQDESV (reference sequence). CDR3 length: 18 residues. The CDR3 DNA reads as TGTGCCAGCAGCTTATACCCCATAGCGGGAAAGTATTACAATGAGCAGTTCTTC. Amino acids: CASSLYPIAGKYYNEQFF.

CDR3 bases: TGCGCCAGCAGCCAAGACAGGCGGATACTACAAGAGACCCAGTACTTC. Protein: CASSQDRRILQETQYF. The chain employs TRBV4-1 and TRBJ2-5; the D is unclear. The CDR3 spans 16 residues. Germline lookup yields CDR1 MGHRA and CDR2 YSYEKL. The ends were cut back, 0 bases at V and 2 bases at J, with 13 bases in the middle.

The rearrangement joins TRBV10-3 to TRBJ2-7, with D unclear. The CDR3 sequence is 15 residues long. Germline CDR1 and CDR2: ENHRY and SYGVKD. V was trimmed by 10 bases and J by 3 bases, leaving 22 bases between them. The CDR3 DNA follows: TGTGCCACCTTGGACCCCAGGCCCTCCCGCTACGAGCAGTACTTC. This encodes CATLDPRPSRYEQYF.